This TCR beta chain is from a study of T cells after yellow fever vaccination. Whole-study results and caveats: Though weaker, the secondary response peaked faster, on day 5 versus 15. Contamination by abundant bulk-population clonotypes could be present in FACS-sorted repertoires. Clones from primary vaccination mostly reappeared after the booster (approximately 96% CD4, approximately 88% CD8).

They built TCR cDNA with 5'RACE template switching, a step that put in a universal primer site and UMIs. TCRdb processed the 5' RACE reads anew with MiXCR; each CDR3 protein has one entry. The sample contains roughly 500,000 distinct CDR3 sequences, roughly a fifth of which appear only once. In its sample, this clonotype was seen a few times. Its antigen is unidentified. This clonotype was obtained from a young man who received the YFV17D yellow fever vaccine. Material: PBMCs, obtained 15 days after the yellow fever booster vaccination.

CDR3 loop: CASSPRWTAGPYEQYF. The CDR3 coding sequence is TGTGCCAGCAGTCCACGCTGGACTGCCGGCCCCTACGAGCAGTACTTC. The chain has TRBV12-3 or TRBV12-4 and TRBJ2-7; a weak D match, TRBD2 (5 bases). Trimming stripped 5 bases from V and 2 bases from J, with 19 bases between. This CDR3 has 16 residues.